The rows below give T cell receptor beta chains drawn from one sample of a study of T-cell reconstitution after alpha-beta-depleted transplantation in children. From the PCR reads, TCRdb called clonotypes with MiXCR, one entry per CDR3 protein. Of about 300,000 distinct CDR3 sequences detected, around 10% appear once; the ten largest clones hold 7.5%. The source was PBMCs, collected before TCRalphabeta/CD19-depleted stem cell transplant. The receptor source for this set is a boy under two years old with acute myeloid leukemia, due to receive a stem cell transplant. Both conserved end residues are part of each CDR3. The D gene is left open where the match is weak. Clone size appears in some rows only: once, few, many, or a class for an expanded clone.

>TRBV7-3|TRBJ2-1|.|.
CASSLRGQGNEQFF
TGTGCCAGCAGCTTAAGGGGACAAGGCAATGAGCAGTTCTTC
>TRBV7-3|TRBJ1-1|TRBD1|few
CASSLDRGLGTEAFF
TGTGCCAGCAGCTTGGACAGGGGGTTAGGCACTGAAGCTTTCTTT
>TRBV28|TRBJ1-2|.|many
CASNSRQVYGYTF
TGTGCCAGCAACTCGAGACAGGTTTATGGCTACACCTTC
>TRBV3-1|TRBJ2-3|.|many
CASSQYQGSTDTQYF
TGTGCCAGCAGCCAGTACCAGGGAAGCACAGATACGCAGTATTTT
>TRBV12-3/TRBV12-4|TRBJ2-7|.|many
CASSLALRAGPYYEQYF
TGTGCCAGCAGTTTAGCTTTACGGGCAGGGCCGTACTACGAGCAGTACTTC
>TRBV5-1|TRBJ2-2|.|many
CASSLEGRAGELFF
TGCGCCAGCAGCCTGGAGGGCCGAGCCGGGGAGCTGTTTTTT
>TRBV3-1|TRBJ2-3|TRBD2|many
CASSPTSGSGDTQYF
TGTGCCAGCAGCCCGACTAGCGGGAGCGGAGATACGCAGTATTTT
>TRBV7-2|TRBJ1-2|.|many
CASSLSGTPGYTF
TGTGCCAGCAGCTTATCGGGGACACCCGGCTACACCTTC
>TRBV28|TRBJ1-3|.|few
CASSLDRVSGNTIYF
TGTGCCAGCAGTCTGGACAGAGTCTCTGGAAACACCATATATTTT
>TRBV2|TRBJ2-2|.|many
CASSVLGGTGELFF
TGTGCCAGCAGTGTCCTAGGGGGTACCGGGGAGCTGTTTTTT
>TRBV3-1|TRBJ2-5|.|once
CASSQDLGVLVRYQETQYF
TGTGCCAGCAGCCAAGATCTTGGGGTACTAGTTCGGTATCAAGAGACCCAGTACTTC